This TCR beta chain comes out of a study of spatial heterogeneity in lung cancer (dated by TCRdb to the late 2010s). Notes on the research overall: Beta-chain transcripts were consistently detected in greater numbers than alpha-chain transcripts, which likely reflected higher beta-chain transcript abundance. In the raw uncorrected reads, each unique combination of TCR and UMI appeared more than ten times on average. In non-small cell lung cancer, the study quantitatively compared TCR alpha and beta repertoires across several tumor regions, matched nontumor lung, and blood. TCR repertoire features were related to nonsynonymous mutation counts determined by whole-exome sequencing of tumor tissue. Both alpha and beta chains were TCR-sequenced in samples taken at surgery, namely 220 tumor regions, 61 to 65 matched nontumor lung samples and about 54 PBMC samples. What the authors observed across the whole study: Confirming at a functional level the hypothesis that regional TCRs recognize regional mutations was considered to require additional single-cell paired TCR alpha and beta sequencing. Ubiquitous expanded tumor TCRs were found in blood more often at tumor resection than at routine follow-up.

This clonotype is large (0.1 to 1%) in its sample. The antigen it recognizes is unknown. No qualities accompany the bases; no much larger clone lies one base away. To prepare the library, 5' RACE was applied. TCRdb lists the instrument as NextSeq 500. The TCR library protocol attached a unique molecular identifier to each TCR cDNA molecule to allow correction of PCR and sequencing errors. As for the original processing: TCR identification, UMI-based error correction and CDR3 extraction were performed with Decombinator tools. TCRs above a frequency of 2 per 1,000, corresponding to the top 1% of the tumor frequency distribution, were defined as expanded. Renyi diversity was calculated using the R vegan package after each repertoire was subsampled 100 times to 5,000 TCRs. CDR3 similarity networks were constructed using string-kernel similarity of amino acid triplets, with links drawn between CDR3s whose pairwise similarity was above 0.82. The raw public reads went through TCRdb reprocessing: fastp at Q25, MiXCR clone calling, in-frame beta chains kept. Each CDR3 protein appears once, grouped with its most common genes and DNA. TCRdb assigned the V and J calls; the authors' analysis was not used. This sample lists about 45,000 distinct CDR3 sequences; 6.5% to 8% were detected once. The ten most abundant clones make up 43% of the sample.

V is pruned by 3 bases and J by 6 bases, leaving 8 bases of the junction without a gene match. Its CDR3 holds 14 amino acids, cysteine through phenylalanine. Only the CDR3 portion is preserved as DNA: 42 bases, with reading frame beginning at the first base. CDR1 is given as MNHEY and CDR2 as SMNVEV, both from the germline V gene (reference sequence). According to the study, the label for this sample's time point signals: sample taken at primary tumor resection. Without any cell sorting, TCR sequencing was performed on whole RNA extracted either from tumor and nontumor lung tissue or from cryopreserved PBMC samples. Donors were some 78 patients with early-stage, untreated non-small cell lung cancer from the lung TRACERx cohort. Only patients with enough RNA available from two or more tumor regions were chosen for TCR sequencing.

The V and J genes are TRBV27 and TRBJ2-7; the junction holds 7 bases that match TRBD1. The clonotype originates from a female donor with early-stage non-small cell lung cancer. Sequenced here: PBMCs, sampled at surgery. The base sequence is TGTGCCAGCAGTTTTAACCCGACAGGGACCGAGCAGTACTTC. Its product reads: CASSFNPTGTEQYF.